This TCR beta chain was profiled in a study of blood T cell repertoires in COVID-19. Study overall: Acute-phase and convalescent COVID-19 samples originated in the United States, Italy and Spain. T cells, B-cell-depleted T cells, or PBMCs supplied cDNA or gDNA.

From germline, CDR1 is MNHEY and CDR2 SVGAGI. The CDR3 length is 15 residues. V shed 4 bases and J shed 4 bases, with 17 bases lying between them. How the authors handled the data: Estimation of nucleated cell counts was performed using reference gene primer amplification. Clones were sequenced by immunoSEQ multiplex PCR, and TCRdb holds only the in-frame ones, with some missing. V, J and clone size reflect that table, while D and trimming were determined from the DNA. The sample holds roughly 63,000 clones, around 80% seen once. This TCR was sampled from a human donor in a cohort sampled during active COVID-19. The chain employs TRBV6-5 and TRBJ2-7; D may be TRBD1 (6 bases). The material sequenced was peripheral blood. The CDR3: CASSSTGIGGYEQYF. For the CDR3, the DNA is TGTGCCAGCAGTTCAACGGGGATAGGGGGATACGAGCAGTACTTC.